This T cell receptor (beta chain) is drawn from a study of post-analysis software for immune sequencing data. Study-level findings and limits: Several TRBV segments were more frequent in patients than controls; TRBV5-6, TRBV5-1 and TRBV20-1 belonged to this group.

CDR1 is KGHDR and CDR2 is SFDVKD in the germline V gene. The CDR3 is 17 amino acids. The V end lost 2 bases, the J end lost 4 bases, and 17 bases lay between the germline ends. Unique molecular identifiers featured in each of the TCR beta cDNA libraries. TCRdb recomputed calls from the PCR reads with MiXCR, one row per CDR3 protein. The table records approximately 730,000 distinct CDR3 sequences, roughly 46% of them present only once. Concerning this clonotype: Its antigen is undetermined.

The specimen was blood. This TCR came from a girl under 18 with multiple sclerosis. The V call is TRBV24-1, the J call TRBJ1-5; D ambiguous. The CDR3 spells CATSDSQLMGGNQPQHF. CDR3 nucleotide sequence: TGTGCCACCAGTGATTCCCAGCTCATGGGCGGAAATCAGCCCCAGCATTTT.